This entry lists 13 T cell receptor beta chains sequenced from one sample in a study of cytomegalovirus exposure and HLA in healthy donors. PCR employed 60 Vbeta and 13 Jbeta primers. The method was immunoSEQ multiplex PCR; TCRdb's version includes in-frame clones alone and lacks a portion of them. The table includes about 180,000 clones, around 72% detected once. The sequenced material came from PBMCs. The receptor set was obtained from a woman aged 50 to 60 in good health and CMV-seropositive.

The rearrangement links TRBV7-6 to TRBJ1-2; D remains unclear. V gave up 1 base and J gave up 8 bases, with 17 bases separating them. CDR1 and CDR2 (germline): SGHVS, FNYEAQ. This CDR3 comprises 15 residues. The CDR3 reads CASSLERIEGRGYTF. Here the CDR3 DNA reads TGTGCCAGCAGCTTAGAGAGGATAGAGGGTCGGGGCTACACCTTC.

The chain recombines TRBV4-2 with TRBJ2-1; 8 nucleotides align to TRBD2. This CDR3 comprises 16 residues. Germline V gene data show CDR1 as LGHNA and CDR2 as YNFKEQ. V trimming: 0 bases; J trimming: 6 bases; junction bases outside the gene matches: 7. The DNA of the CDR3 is TGTGCCAGCAGCCAAGATTGGACTAGCTTAGGCAATGAGCAGTTCTTC. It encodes CASSQDWTSLGNEQFF.

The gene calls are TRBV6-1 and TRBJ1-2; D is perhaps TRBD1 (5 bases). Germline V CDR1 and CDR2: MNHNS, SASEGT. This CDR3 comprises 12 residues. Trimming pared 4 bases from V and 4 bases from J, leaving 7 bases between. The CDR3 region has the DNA TGTGCCAGCAGTGGCGGGGGCTATGGCTACACCTTC. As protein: CASSGGGYGYTF.

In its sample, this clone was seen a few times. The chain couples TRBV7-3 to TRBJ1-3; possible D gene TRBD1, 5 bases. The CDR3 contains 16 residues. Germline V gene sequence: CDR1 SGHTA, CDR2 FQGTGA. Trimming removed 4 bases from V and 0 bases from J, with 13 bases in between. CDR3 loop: CASSSDPQGSGNTIYF. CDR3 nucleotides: TGTGCCAGCAGCTCCGACCCCCAGGGCTCTGGAAACACCATATATTTT.

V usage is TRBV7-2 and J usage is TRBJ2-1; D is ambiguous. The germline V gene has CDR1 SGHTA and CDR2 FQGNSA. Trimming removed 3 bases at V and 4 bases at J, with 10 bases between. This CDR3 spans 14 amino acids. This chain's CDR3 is CASSFDKSYNEQFF. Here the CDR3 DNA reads TGTGCCAGCAGCTTCGACAAGTCTTACAATGAGCAGTTCTTC. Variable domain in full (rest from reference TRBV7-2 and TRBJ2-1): GAGVSQSPSNKVTEKGKDVELRCDPISGHTALYWYRQSLGQGLEFLIYFQGNSAPDKSGLPSDRFSAERTGGSVSTLTIQRTQQEDSAVYLCASSFDKSYNEQFFGPGTRLTVL.

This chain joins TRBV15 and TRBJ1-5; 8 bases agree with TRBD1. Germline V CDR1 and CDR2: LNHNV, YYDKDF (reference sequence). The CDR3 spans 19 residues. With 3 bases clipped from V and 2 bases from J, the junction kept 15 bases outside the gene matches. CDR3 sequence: CATSSGPGQEGYGNQPQHF. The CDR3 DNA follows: TGTGCCACCAGCAGTGGACCGGGACAGGAAGGTTATGGCAATCAGCCCCAGCATTTT.

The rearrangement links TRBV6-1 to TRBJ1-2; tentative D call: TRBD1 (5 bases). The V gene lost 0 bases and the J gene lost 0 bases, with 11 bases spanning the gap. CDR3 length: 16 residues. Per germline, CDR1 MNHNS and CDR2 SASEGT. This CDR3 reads CASSEAEGAANYGYTF. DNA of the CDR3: TGTGCCAGCAGTGAAGCGGAAGGGGCGGCTAACTATGGCTACACCTTC.

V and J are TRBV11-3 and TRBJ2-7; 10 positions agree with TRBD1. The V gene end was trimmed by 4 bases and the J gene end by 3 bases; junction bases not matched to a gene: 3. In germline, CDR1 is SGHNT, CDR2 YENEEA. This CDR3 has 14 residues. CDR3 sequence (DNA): TGTGCCAGCAGCTCCAGGGACAGGGGCTACGAGCAGTACTTC. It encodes CASSSRDRGYEQYF.

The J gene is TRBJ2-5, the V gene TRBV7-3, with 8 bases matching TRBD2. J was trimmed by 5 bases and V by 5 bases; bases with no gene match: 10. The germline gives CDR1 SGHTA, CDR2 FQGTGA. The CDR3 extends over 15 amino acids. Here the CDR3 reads CASSRQGTSQETQYF. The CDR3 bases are TGTGCCAGCAGCCGACAAGGGACTAGTCAGGAGACCCAGTACTTC. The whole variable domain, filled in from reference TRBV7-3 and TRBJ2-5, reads GAGVSQTPSNKVTEKGKYVELRCDPISGHTALYWYRQSLGQGPEFLIYFQGTGAADDSGLPNDRFFAVRPEGSVSTLKIQRTERGDSAVYLCASSRQGTSQETQYFGPGTRLLVL.

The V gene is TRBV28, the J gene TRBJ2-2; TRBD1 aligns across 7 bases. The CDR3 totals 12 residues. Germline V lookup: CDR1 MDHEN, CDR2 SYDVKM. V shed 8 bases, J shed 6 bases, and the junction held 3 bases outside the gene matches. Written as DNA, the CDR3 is TGTGCCAGCGGTCAGGGGGCCGGGGAGCTGTTTTTT. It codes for CASGQGAGELFF.

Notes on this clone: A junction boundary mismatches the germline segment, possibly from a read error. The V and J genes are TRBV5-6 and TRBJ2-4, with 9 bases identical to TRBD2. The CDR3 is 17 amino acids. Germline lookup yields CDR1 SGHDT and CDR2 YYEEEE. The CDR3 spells CASSLGTLAGIRNSQYF. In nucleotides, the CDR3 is TGTGCCAGCAGCTTGGGGACTCTAGCGGGAATAAGGAACAGTCAGTACTTC.

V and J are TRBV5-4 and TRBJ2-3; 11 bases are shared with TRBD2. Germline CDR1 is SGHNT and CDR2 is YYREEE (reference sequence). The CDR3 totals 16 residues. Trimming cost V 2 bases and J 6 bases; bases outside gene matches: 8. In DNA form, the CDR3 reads TGTGCCAGCAGCTTTTTAACTAGCGGGAGAGCGGATACGCAGTATTTT. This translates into CASSFLTSGRADTQYF. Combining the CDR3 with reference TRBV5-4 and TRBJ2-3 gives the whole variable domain ETGVTQSPTHLIKTRGQQVTLRCSSQSGHNTVSWYQQALGQGPQFIFQYYREEENGRGNFPPRFSGLQFPNYSSELNVNALELDDSALYLCASSFLTSGRADTQYFGPGTRLTVL.

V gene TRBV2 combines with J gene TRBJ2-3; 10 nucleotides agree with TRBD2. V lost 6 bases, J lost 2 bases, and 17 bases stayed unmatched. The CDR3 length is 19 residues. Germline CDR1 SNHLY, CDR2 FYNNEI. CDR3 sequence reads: CASRDSGLARRPVTDTQYF. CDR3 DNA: TGTGCCAGCAGAGACTCGGGACTAGCGAGGCGTCCCGTCACAGATACGCAGTATTTT.